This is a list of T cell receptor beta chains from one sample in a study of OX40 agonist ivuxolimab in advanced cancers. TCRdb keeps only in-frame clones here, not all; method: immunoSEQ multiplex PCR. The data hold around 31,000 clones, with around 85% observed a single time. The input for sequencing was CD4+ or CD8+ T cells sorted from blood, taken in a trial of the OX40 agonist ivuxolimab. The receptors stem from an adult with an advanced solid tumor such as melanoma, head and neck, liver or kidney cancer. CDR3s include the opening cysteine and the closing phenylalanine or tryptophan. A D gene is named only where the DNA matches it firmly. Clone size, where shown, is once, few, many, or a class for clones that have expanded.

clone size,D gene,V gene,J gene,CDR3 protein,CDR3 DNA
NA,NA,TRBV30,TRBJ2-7,CAWKTNYEQYF,TGTGCCTGGAAGACTAACTACGAGCAGTACTTC
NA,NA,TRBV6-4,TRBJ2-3,CASSDSQGPDTQYF,TGTGCCAGCAGTGACTCCCAGGGGCCAGATACGCAGTATTTT
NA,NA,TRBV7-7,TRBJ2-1,CASSVAGPDNEQFF,TGTGCTAGCAGCGTCGCGGGACCAGACAATGAGCAGTTCTTC
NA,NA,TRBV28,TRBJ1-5,CASSSKDPSQRSNQPQHF,TGTGCCAGCAGTTCGAAGGACCCTAGCCAAAGGAGCAATCAGCCCCAGCATTTT
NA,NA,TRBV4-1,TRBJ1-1,CASSQDPGLRAFF,TGCGCCAGCAGCCAAGATCCAGGGCTGCGAGCTTTCTTT
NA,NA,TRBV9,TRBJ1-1,CASSVGGGQNTEAFF,TGTGCCAGCAGCGTAGGTGGGGGACAGAACACTGAAGCTTTCTTT
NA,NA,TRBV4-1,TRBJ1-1,CASSQAPQGRDTEAFF,TGCGCCAGCAGCCAGGCCCCCCAGGGGAGGGACACTGAAGCTTTCTTT
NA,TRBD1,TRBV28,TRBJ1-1,CASNLQGANTEAFF,TGTGCCAGCAACCTCCAGGGGGCGAACACTGAAGCTTTCTTT
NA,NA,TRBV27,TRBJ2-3,CASSLGGQLNTQYF,TGTGCCAGCAGTTTAGGGGGACAATTAAATACGCAGTATTTT
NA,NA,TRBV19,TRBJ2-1,CASSIGAYNEQFF,TGTGCCAGTAGTATAGGAGCCTACAATGAGCAGTTCTTC
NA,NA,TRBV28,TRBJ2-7,CASSLFSYEQYF,TGTGCCAGCAGTTTATTCTCCTACGAGCAGTACTTC
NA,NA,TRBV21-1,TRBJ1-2,CASSRLEDPGTRANYGYTF,TGTGCCAGCAGCAGACTAGAAGACCCCGGGACAAGAGCTAACTATGGCTACACCTTC
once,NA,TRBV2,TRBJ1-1,CASTERSGGLNTEAFF,TGTGCCAGCACCGAGAGGAGCGGCGGTCTCAACACTGAAGCTTTCTTT
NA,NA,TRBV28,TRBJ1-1,CASSSLIDLGHTEAFF,TGTGCCAGCAGTTCCTTGATTGACCTAGGCCACACTGAAGCTTTCTTT
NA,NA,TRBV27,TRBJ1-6,CASGLVGSPLHF,TGTGCCAGCGGGCTGGTTGGTTCACCCCTCCACTTT
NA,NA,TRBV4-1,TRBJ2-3,CASSQEIAAMTDTQYF,TGCGCCAGCAGCCAAGAGATAGCGGCCATGACAGATACGCAGTATTTT
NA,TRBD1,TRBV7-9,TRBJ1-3,CASRPTGSPSGNTIYF,TGTGCCAGCAGGCCGACAGGGTCCCCTTCTGGAAACACCATATATTTT
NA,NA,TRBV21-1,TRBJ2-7,CASSKVGTGYEQYF,TGTGCCAGCAGCAAAGTTGGGACAGGCTACGAGCAGTACTTC
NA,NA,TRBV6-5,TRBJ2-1,CASSYFEYNEQFF,TGTGCCAGCAGTTACTTTGAATACAATGAGCAGTTCTTC
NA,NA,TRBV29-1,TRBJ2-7,CSVNVRGTYEQYF,TGCAGCGTCAACGTCAGGGGAACCTACGAGCAGTACTTC
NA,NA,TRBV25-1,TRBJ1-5,CATKGPNNQPQHF,TGTGCTACCAAGGGTCCCAACAATCAGCCCCAGCATTTT
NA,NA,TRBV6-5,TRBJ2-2,CASSYGQGGGELFF,TGTGCCAGCAGTTACGGGCAGGGCGGCGGGGAGCTGTTTTTT
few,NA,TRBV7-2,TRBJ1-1,CASSAHRAVGTEAFF,TGTGCCAGCAGCGCGCACAGGGCGGTGGGAACTGAAGCTTTCTTT
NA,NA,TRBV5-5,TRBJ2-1,CASSPFYADSYNEQFF,TGTGCCAGCTCTCCCTTCTATGCAGATTCCTACAATGAGCAGTTCTTC
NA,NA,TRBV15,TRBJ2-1,CATSSPTQSSYNEQFF,TGTGCCACCAGCAGTCCGACCCAGAGCTCCTACAATGAGCAGTTCTTC
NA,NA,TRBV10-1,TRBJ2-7,CASKWLANQRRNEQYF,TGCGCCAGCAAATGGCTAGCCAACCAGCGGCGAAACGAGCAGTACTTC
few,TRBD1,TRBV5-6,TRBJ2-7,CASTGTVHYEQYF,TGTGCCAGCACCGGGACAGTCCACTACGAGCAGTACTTC
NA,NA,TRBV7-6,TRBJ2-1,CASSPEPYNEQFF,TGTGCCAGCAGCCCTGAGCCGTACAATGAGCAGTTCTTC
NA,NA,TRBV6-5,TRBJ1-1,CASSYGSVYTEAFF,TGTGCCAGCAGTTACGGGAGCGTTTACACTGAAGCTTTCTTT
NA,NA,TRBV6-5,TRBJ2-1,CASSVPGTVEFF,TGTGCCAGCTCGGTTCCCGGGACTGTGGAGTTCTTC
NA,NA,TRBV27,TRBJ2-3,CASSLGLGDTQYF,TGTGCCAGCAGTTTGGGATTGGGGGATACGCAGTATTTT
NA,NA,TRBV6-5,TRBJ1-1,CASSSQGLNTEAFF,TGTGCCAGCAGTTCACAGGGTTTGAACACTGAAGCTTTCTTT
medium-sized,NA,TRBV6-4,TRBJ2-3,CASSDSTGSTDTQYF,TGTGCCAGCAGTGACTCGACCGGGAGCACAGATACGCAGTATTTT
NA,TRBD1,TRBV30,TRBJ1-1,CAWTGGISNEAFF,TGTGCCTGGACAGGGGGGATTAGTAATGAAGCTTTCTTT
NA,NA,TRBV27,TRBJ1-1,CASSLAVYTEAFF,TGTGCCAGCAGTTTAGCAGTATACACTGAAGCTTTCTTT
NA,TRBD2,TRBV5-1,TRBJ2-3,CASSLGPTSGRTDTQYF,TGCGCCAGCAGCTTAGGGCCTACTAGCGGGAGGACAGATACGCAGTATTTT
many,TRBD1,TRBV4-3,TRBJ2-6,CASSPGQGSGANVLTF,TGCGCCAGCAGCCCGGGACAGGGTTCCGGGGCCAACGTCCTGACTTTC
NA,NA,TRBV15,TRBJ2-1,CATSSIPSSNEQFF,TGTGCCACCAGCAGCATTCCTAGCAGTAATGAGCAGTTCTTC
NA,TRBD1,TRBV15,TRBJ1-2,CATSRLTGDYGYTF,TGTGCCACCAGCAGACTGACAGGGGACTATGGCTACACCTTC
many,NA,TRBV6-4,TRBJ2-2,CASSDSTTGELFF,TGTGCCAGCAGTGACTCGACCACCGGGGAGCTGTTTTTT
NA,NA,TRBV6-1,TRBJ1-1,CASSMDELWAFF,TGTGCCAGCAGCATGGACGAGTTGTGGGCTTTCTTT
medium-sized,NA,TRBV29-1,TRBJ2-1,CSVGGETNEQFF,TGCAGCGTTGGGGGGGAGACCAATGAGCAGTTCTTC
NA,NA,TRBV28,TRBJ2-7,CASSPGHLSYEQYF,TGTGCCAGCAGCCCGGGACACCTCTCCTACGAGCAGTACTTC
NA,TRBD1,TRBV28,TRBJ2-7,CASGQGVDEQYF,TGTGCCAGCGGGCAGGGGGTCGACGAGCAGTACTTC
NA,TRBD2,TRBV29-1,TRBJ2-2,CSVRDYQTGELFF,TGCAGCGTCCGGGACTACCAGACCGGGGAGCTGTTTTTT
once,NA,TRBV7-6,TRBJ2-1,CASSLGPNNEQFF,TGTGCCAGCAGCTTAGGGCCGAACAATGAGCAGTTCTTC
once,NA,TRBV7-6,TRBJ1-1,CASSPPDSEAFF,TGTGCCAGCAGCCCACCGGACAGTGAAGCTTTCTTT
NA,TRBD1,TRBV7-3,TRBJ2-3,CASSTLDRVADTQYF,TGTGCCAGCAGTACCCTGGACAGGGTGGCAGATACGCAGTATTTT
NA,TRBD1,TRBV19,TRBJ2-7,CASSPGQGALYEQYF,TGTGCCAGTAGTCCGGGACAGGGGGCTTTGTACGAGCAGTACTTC
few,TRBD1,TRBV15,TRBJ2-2,CATSTGTGDTGELFF,TGTGCCACCAGCACCGGGACAGGGGACACCGGGGAGCTGTTTTTT
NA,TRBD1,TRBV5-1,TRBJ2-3,CASSMDRVTQYF,TGCGCCAGCAGCATGGACAGGGTGACGCAGTATTTT
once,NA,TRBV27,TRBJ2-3,CASSLYEEGSTDTQYF,TGTGCCAGCAGTTTATATGAGGAGGGAAGCACAGATACGCAGTATTTT
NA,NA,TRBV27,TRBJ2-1,CASRGGYNEQFF,TGTGCCAGCAGGGGCGGGTACAATGAGCAGTTCTTC
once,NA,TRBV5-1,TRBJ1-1,CASSPERGKTEAFF,TGCGCCAGCAGCCCCGAGAGGGGAAAGACTGAAGCTTTCTTT
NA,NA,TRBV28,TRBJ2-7,CASSYFRTEFHEQYF,TGTGCCAGCAGTTATTTCAGGACAGAGTTTCACGAGCAGTACTTC
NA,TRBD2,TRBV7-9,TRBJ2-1,CASSLQLAGDEQFF,TGTGCCAGCAGCTTACAACTAGCGGGCGATGAGCAGTTCTTC
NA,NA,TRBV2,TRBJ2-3,CASSWNLADPSTDTQYF,TGTGCCAGCAGTTGGAATTTGGCGGACCCAAGCACAGATACGCAGTATTTT
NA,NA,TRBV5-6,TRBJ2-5,CASSLSSQGYVETQYF,TGTGCCAGCAGCTTATCTTCCCAGGGCTATGTTGAGACCCAGTACTTC
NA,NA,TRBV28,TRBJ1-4,CASSLLVGTFEKLFF,TGTGCCAGCAGTTTATTGGTAGGGACCTTTGAAAAACTGTTTTTT